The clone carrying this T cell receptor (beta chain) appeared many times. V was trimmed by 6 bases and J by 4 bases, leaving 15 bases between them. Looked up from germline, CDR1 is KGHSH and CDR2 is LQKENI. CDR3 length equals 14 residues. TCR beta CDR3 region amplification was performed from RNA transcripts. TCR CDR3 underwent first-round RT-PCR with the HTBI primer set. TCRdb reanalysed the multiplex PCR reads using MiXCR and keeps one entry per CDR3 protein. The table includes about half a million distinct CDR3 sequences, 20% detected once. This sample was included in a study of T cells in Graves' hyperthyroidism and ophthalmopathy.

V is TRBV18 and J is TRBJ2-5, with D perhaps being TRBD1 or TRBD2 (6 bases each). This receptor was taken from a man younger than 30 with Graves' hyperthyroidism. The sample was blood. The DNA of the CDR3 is TGTGCCAGCTCTCCTACAGGGAGGCGAGAGACCCAGTACTTC. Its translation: CASSPTGRRETQYF. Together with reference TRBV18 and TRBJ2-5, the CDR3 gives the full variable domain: NAGVMQNPRHLVRRRGQEARLRCSPMKGHSHVYWYRQLPEEGLKFMVYLQKENIIDESGMPKERFSAEFPKEGPSILRIQQVVRGDSAAYFCASSPTGRRETQYFGPGTRLLVL.